Listed below are T cell receptor beta chains from one sample, sequenced in a study of response to subunit inactivated influenza vaccine. TCRdb re-derived calls from the RT-PCR reads in MiXCR, one entry per CDR3 protein. The sample contains hundreds of thousands of distinct CDR3 sequences, roughly 18% of which appear only once. The sequencing here drew on PBMCs from blood, taken roughly 5 days after vaccination. Receptors were obtained from a man aged 45-65 years who received an inactivated influenza vaccine. Each CDR3 is given with its conserved first and last residue. Clone sizes are given selectively: once, few, many, or a class where the clone is expanded.

clone size: few
CDR3 length: 17
V gene: TRBV5-1
CDR3 protein: CASSLVQGARDPDTQYF

clone size: few
CDR3 length: 16
V gene: TRBV18
CDR3 protein: CASSPPGTGSTYEQYF

clone size: many
CDR3 length: 15
V gene: TRBV12-3/TRBV12-4
CDR3 protein: CASRILAASTDTQYF

clone size: .
CDR3 length: 15
V gene: TRBV7-3
CDR3 protein: CASSSNSGKSNEQFF

clone size: few
CDR3 length: 15
V gene: TRBV7-2
CDR3 protein: CASRFGSGGYNEQFF

clone size: .
CDR3 length: 15
V gene: TRBV20-1
CDR3 protein: CSARGRGGRVETQYF

clone size: few
CDR3 length: 15
V gene: TRBV5-1
CDR3 protein: CASSWFAGDTDTQYF

clone size: .
CDR3 length: 15
V gene: TRBV11-2
CDR3 protein: CASSFSGGLQETQYF

clone size: few
CDR3 length: 16
V gene: TRBV28
CDR3 protein: CASSRGLAGPVNEQFF

clone size: few
CDR3 length: 14
V gene: TRBV10-3
CDR3 protein: CAILEYQGLDGYTF

clone size: .
CDR3 length: 19
V gene: TRBV6-5
CDR3 protein: CASSYSLGTSGRTTDTQYF

clone size: few
CDR3 length: 17
V gene: TRBV20-1
CDR3 protein: CSAPGLAGGIYYNEQFF

clone size: few
CDR3 length: 15
V gene: TRBV11-2
CDR3 protein: CASSLGQGLGNIQYF

clone size: .
CDR3 length: 15
V gene: TRBV7-2
CDR3 protein: CASSPRTGVGQPQHF

clone size: many
CDR3 length: 17
V gene: TRBV27
CDR3 protein: CASSTGTSVHSYNEQFF

clone size: few
CDR3 length: 15
V gene: TRBV4-2
CDR3 protein: CASSQLPDLAAEQYF

clone size: few
CDR3 length: 16
V gene: TRBV12-3/TRBV12-4
CDR3 protein: CASSFTSGYGSGELFF

clone size: .
CDR3 length: 15
V gene: TRBV5-4
CDR3 protein: CASSLDSSLNEKLFF

clone size: .
CDR3 length: 16
V gene: TRBV7-2
CDR3 protein: CASSDIAGRGTDTQYF

clone size: .
CDR3 length: 19
V gene: TRBV6-2/TRBV6-3
CDR3 protein: CASSYSSDGQGGLKRELFF

clone size: .
CDR3 length: 16
V gene: TRBV12-3/TRBV12-4
CDR3 protein: CASSPSAGLSSYEQYF

clone size: .
CDR3 length: 17
V gene: TRBV6-5
CDR3 protein: CASSYSGLAPGANVLTF

clone size: many
CDR3 length: 14
V gene: TRBV5-1
CDR3 protein: CASSLAGAPDTQYF

clone size: .
CDR3 length: 14
V gene: TRBV4-3
CDR3 protein: CASSPRVGAHEQYF

clone size: .
CDR3 length: 15
V gene: TRBV6-2/TRBV6-3
CDR3 protein: CASSYPQVFSYEQYF

clone size: many
CDR3 length: 16
V gene: TRBV4-1
CDR3 protein: CASSRSSGGVSDTQYF

clone size: .
CDR3 length: 16
V gene: TRBV27
CDR3 protein: CASSLLGGRGVNEQFF

clone size: .
CDR3 length: 16
V gene: TRBV4-1
CDR3 protein: CASSQPGRGGTDTQYF

clone size: few
CDR3 length: 21
V gene: TRBV4-2
CDR3 protein: CASSQDVGQGGYYSGANVLTF

clone size: .
CDR3 length: 15
V gene: TRBV18
CDR3 protein: CASSPRTVSGNTIYF

clone size: .
CDR3 length: 15
V gene: TRBV19
CDR3 protein: CASTLGGVFFQPQHF

clone size: .
CDR3 length: 15
V gene: TRBV28
CDR3 protein: CASSTAGTRVYEQYF

clone size: .
CDR3 length: 15
V gene: TRBV5-5
CDR3 protein: CASSLGVGHQETQYF

clone size: few
CDR3 length: 16
V gene: TRBV7-8
CDR3 protein: CASSLANTLVTGELFF

clone size: few
CDR3 length: 17
V gene: TRBV5-1
CDR3 protein: CASSLDGPRSSGNTIYF

clone size: many
CDR3 length: 12
V gene: TRBV5-1
CDR3 protein: CASSSNRDTQYF

clone size: .
CDR3 length: 14
V gene: TRBV3-1
CDR3 protein: CASSPEPLVRPQHF

clone size: few
CDR3 length: 14
V gene: TRBV7-9
CDR3 protein: CASSSGGDTDTQYF

clone size: .
CDR3 length: 14
V gene: TRBV2
CDR3 protein: CASRAAGAFHEQYF

clone size: .
CDR3 length: 12
V gene: TRBV20-1
CDR3 protein: CSAEGRTGELFF

clone size: .
CDR3 length: 17
V gene: TRBV20-1
CDR3 protein: CSASPAGGQSSPDTQYF

clone size: .
CDR3 length: 15
V gene: TRBV6-2/TRBV6-3
CDR3 protein: CASILLTGGTYEQYF

clone size: .
CDR3 length: 16
V gene: TRBV7-2
CDR3 protein: CASSKELAGGLFAQYF

clone size: .
CDR3 length: 13
V gene: TRBV5-1
CDR3 protein: CASSSQGPDTQYF

clone size: few
CDR3 length: 15
V gene: TRBV6-2/TRBV6-3
CDR3 protein: CASSYGLAANNEQFF

clone size: .
CDR3 length: 14
V gene: TRBV6-2/TRBV6-3
CDR3 protein: CASRTGTGRYEQYF

clone size: many
CDR3 length: 15
V gene: TRBV6-5
CDR3 protein: CASSYSTLAGWEQYF

clone size: .
CDR3 length: 13
V gene: TRBV7-9
CDR3 protein: CASSLNAQGLENF

clone size: .
CDR3 length: 14
V gene: TRBV25-1
CDR3 protein: CASSVSGYTGELFF

clone size: .
CDR3 length: 14
V gene: TRBV6-1
CDR3 protein: CAIRSGGSAGELFF

clone size: few
CDR3 length: 12
V gene: TRBV7-6
CDR3 protein: CASSSISSEQYF

clone size: few
CDR3 length: 16
V gene: TRBV5-1
CDR3 protein: CASSPGFREINTEAFF